The clone carrying this TCR beta chain was counted only a few times. The antigen is not known. PCR used 60 Vbeta primers and 13 Jbeta primers. TCRdb's copy holds only in-frame clones and misses some; the assay was immunoSEQ multiplex PCR. In the table there are about 150,000 clones, approximately 70% of which are singletons. The source of the sample is a study of cytomegalovirus exposure and HLA in healthy donors. Overall study results and limits: A later analysis appeared to link common viral pathogens to several of the most significant clusters. An analysis that was carried out later associated some 17,000 TCR beta sequences with HLA alleles at 0.05 false discovery rate.

Germline loops: CDR1 KGHSH, CDR2 LQKENI. Trimming at V came to 5 bases and at J to 2 bases, leaving 4 bases not matched to a gene. This CDR3 spans 15 amino acids. Likely unrecorded immune exposures existed in these nominally healthy donors. Input material: PBMCs. This sequence was found in a woman between 18 and 29 years old in good health and CMV-seronegative. The chain employs TRBV18 and TRBJ2-7; the match to TRBD2 covers 12 bases. CDR3 sequence (DNA): TGTGCCAGCTCAAGACTAGCGGGGGCCACCTACGAGCAGTACTTC. Protein sequence: CASSRLAGATYEQYF.